One sample yielded the 28 T cell receptor beta chains listed below, sequenced in a study of T-cell memory formation after mild COVID-19. TCRdb re-called the 5' RACE reads with MiXCR, one entry per CDR3 protein. The table has roughly 280,000 distinct CDR3 sequences, roughly 8% seen once. Sequenced input: PBMCs or a T cell subset sorted from them (not recorded which). These receptors were obtained from a young man who had mild COVID-19 (a few samples of this study predate the infection). Cell type and time point are not known.

This clonotype showed up just a few times. V usage is TRBV7-9 and J usage is TRBJ1-4; D might be TRBD1 (6 bases). V dropped 5 bases and J dropped 6 bases, with 25 bases sitting between them. This CDR3 is built from 18 residues. Per the germline V gene, CDR1 is SEHNR and CDR2 is FQNEAQ (reference sequence). The CDR3 spells CASSIDELRDTEDEKLFF. The CDR3 DNA reads as TGTGCCAGCAGCATCGATGAACTACGGGACACGGAAGATGAAAAACTGTTTTTT.

The CDR3 coding sequence is TGCAGTGCTAGTCAGGATCACACTGAAGCTTTCTTT. Protein sequence: CSASQDHTEAFF. V is TRBV20-1 and J is TRBJ1-1, with unresolved D. CDR1 and CDR2 from the germline V gene are DFQATT and SNEGSKA (reference sequence). CDR3 length equals 12 residues. V lost 3 bases to trimming and J lost 3 bases, with 8 bases between them.

This clonotype was counted only a few times. The chain couples TRBV7-3 to TRBJ2-2; 7 bases map to TRBD2. V trimming: 11 bases; J trimming: 0 bases; junction bases outside the gene matches: 6. Germline assignment: CDR1 SGHTA and CDR2 FQGTGA. The CDR3 sequence is 14 residues long. The DNA of the CDR3 is TGTGCCTCGCGGGAGCAAGCGAACACCGGGGAGCTGTTTTTT. This gives the protein CASREQANTGELFF.

This clonotype was seen a handful of times. The chain uses TRBV5-1 and TRBJ1-1, with D uncertain. Germline V lookup: CDR1 SGHRS, CDR2 YFSETQ. Trimming removed 9 bases at V and 5 bases at J, with 14 bases between. The CDR3 loop spans 12 amino acids. CDR3 loop: CATSRDSTEAFF. CDR3 DNA: TGCGCCACCTCTAGGGATTCGACTGAAGCTTTCTTT.

This clonotype was seen more than once but under ten times. The chain couples TRBV7-3 to TRBJ2-3; 7 bases line up with TRBD1. Germline V lookup: CDR1 SGHTA, CDR2 FQGTGA. Trimming cost V 5 bases and J 2 bases; bases outside gene matches: 10. This CDR3 region has 16 residues. CDR3: CASSPRDSEYTDTQYF. The CDR3 nucleotides are TGTGCCAGCAGCCCACGGGACAGCGAATACACAGATACGCAGTATTTT.

This clonotype occurred many times. V gene TRBV7-9 combines with J gene TRBJ1-1; D possibly corresponds to TRBD1 (5 bases). V was cut by 3 bases and J by 0 bases, with 11 bases left in between. Germline CDR1 reads SEHNR; CDR2 reads FQNEAQ (reference sequence). The CDR3 sequence is 15 residues long. CDR3 residues: CASSFEGFMNTEAFF. CDR3 DNA: TGTGCCAGCAGCTTCGAGGGGTTCATGAACACTGAAGCTTTCTTT.

The chain is built from TRBV7-2 and TRBJ2-7, with 8 positions matching TRBD1. There are 17 residues in the CDR3. Trimming cost V 1 base and J 0 bases; bases outside gene matches: 8. Per germline, CDR1 SGHTA and CDR2 FQGNSA. The CDR3 region is CASSLGARGLPSYEQYF. The CDR3, as DNA: TGTGCCAGCAGCTTAGGTGCCAGGGGGCTACCCTCCTACGAGCAGTACTTC.

There are a few counts of this clonotype. The J gene is TRBJ2-7, the V gene TRBV12-3 or TRBV12-4; 10 bases agree with TRBD1. V shed 5 bases and J 5 bases; nucleotides not matched to a gene: 9. The CDR3 has 15 amino acids. The CDR3 DNA reads TGTGCCAGCAGTCAACCGGGACAGGGGTACGACGAGCAGTACTTC. This sequence encodes CASSQPGQGYDEQYF.

This clonotype was counted only a few times. V gene TRBV12-3 or TRBV12-4 combines with J gene TRBJ2-5, with 7 bases aligning to TRBD1. Trimming cost V 5 bases and J 6 bases; bases outside gene matches: 9. This CDR3 is 14 amino acids long. In nucleotides, the CDR3 is TGTGCCAGCAGTCCTCAGGGGGACGCGAAGACCCAGTACTTC. Translating gives CASSPQGDAKTQYF.

This clonotype showed up just once. This chain links TRBV9 with TRBJ2-3, with D possibly being TRBD1 (6 bases). V lost 3 bases and J lost 1, with 12 bases in between. The length of the CDR3 is 15 residues. The germline V gene has CDR1 SGDLS and CDR2 YYNGEE. CDR3 coding DNA: TGTGCCAGCAGCGGCAGGGCAGGGGGCACAGATACGCAGTATTTT. Translating it yields CASSGRAGGTDTQYF.

This clonotype was detected many times. The V gene is TRBV7-2, the J gene TRBJ2-3; 9 nucleotides align to TRBD2. Germline CDR1 SGHTA, CDR2 FQGNSA. V shed 4 bases and J 4 bases; nucleotides not matched to a gene: 12. This CDR3 is built from 17 residues. Here the CDR3 DNA reads TGTGCCAGCAGCTCCCGCGGCGGGGGGGGAGACCCAGATACGCAGTATTTT. Encoded protein: CASSSRGGGGDPDTQYF.

This clonotype has only a few counts. This chain joins TRBV12-3 or TRBV12-4 and TRBJ2-1; 9 bases line up with TRBD1. Losses at the gene ends were 7 bases for V and 7 bases for J; bases not matched to a gene: 8. CDR3 length: 14 amino acids. CDR3: CASTRTGDGNEQFF. The CDR3 coding sequence is TGTGCCAGCACCAGGACAGGGGATGGGAATGAGCAGTTCTTC.

V gene TRBV7-8 combines with J gene TRBJ2-6, with TRBD1 identical over 9 bases. The junction had 12 bases not matched to a gene; V was cut back by 5 bases and J by 1 base. CDR3 length: 19 amino acids. Per the germline V gene, CDR1 is SGHVS and CDR2 is FQNEAQ. CDR3 in DNA: TGTGCCAGCAGCAAGAGGACAGGGGAAACCCGTTCTGGGGCCAACGTCCTGACTTTC. Its translation is CASSKRTGETRSGANVLTF. Variable domain in full (rest from reference TRBV7-8 and TRBJ2-6): GAGVSQSPRYKVAKRGQDVALRCDPISGHVSLFWYQQALGQGPEFLTYFQNEAQLDKSGLPSDRFFAERPEGSVSTLKIQRTQQEDSAVYLCASSKRTGETRSGANVLTFGAGSRLTVL.

This chain uses TRBV7-8 with TRBJ2-3, with D possibly called TRBD1 or TRBD2 (5 bases each). The germline V and J ends were trimmed by 1 base and 9 bases, with 14 bases remaining between them. CDR3 length equals 14 residues. Germline CDR1 and CDR2: SGHVS and FQNEAQ. CDR3 nucleotide sequence: TGTGCCAGCAGCTTAGATTCGGGGCCATCCACGCAGTATTTT. It is translated as CASSLDSGPSTQYF.

The chain joins TRBV6-5 to TRBJ1-2, with TRBD1 as a possible D gene (6 bases). The ends were cut back, 6 bases at V and 2 bases at J, with 10 bases in the middle. The CDR3 length is 13 residues. Germline V gene data show CDR1 as MNHEY and CDR2 as SVGAGI. The CDR3 spells CASSSGTNYGYTF. CDR3 in DNA: TGTGCCAGCAGCTCCGGGACAAACTATGGCTACACCTTC.

This clonotype showed up just a few times. The rearrangement uses TRBV9 and TRBJ2-7; D is possibly TRBD1 (6 bases). Deletions cut 2 bases from V and 2 bases from J, with 11 bases between. This CDR3 comprises 14 residues. Germline values: CDR1 SGDLS, CDR2 YYNGEE. The CDR3 spells CASSVEGEAYEQYF. Written as DNA, the CDR3 is TGTGCCAGCAGCGTCGAGGGGGAAGCCTACGAGCAGTACTTC.

The rearrangement joins TRBV6-5 to TRBJ1-5, with D tentatively TRBD1 (5 bases). V lost 2 bases and J lost 6, with 11 bases in between. The germline CDR1 and CDR2 sequences are MNHEY and SVGAGI. CDR3 size: 14 residues. CDR3 sequence: CASSYRGPGQPQHF. DNA of the CDR3: TGTGCCAGCAGTTACCGGGGACCCGGTCAGCCCCAGCATTTT.

This clonotype was seen a handful of times. The chain recombines TRBV20-1 with TRBJ1-3, with a weak D call TRBD1 (6 bases). The CDR3 is 15 amino acids. Germline V gene data show CDR1 as DFQATT and CDR2 as SNEGSKA (reference sequence). The CDR3 sequence: CSAQQGGYSGNTIYF. The CDR3 DNA reads as TGCAGCGCACAACAGGGAGGGTACTCTGGAAACACCATATATTTT.

This clonotype has ten or more counts. The chain uses TRBV6-1 and TRBJ1-2; D gene ambiguous. Trimming took off 8 bases at V and 4 bases at J, with 17 bases between the two ends. From germline, CDR1 is MNHNS and CDR2 SASEGT. This CDR3 is 14 amino acids long. The CDR3 coding sequence is TGTGCCAGCCGCCTCATTACAGCAGTCTATGGCTACACCTTC. As protein: CASRLITAVYGYTF.

The CDR3 DNA reads TGTGCCAGCAGCTTCCCACTCCCACTAGCGGGGGTTCGTTTTAATGAGCAGTTCTTC. Translating gives CASSFPLPLAGVRFNEQFF. V is TRBV7-9 and J is TRBJ2-1; 11 nucleotides line up with TRBD2. Trimming took 3 bases from V and 7 from J; bases not matched to a gene: 17. This CDR3 is 19 amino acids long. The germline V gene encodes CDR1 SEHNR and CDR2 FQNEAQ (reference sequence).

This clonotype turned up a few times. The chain combines TRBV12-3 or TRBV12-4 with TRBJ2-3; D ambiguous. The length of the CDR3 is 15 residues. V lost 3 bases to trimming and J lost 1 base, with 11 bases between them. CDR3 sequence (DNA): TGTGCCAGCAGTTTCCCGGCGGTCGGCACAGATACGCAGTATTTT. Protein: CASSFPAVGTDTQYF.

A few counts support this clonotype. The chain uses TRBV7-9 and TRBJ2-7, with D maybe TRBD2 (6 bases). Germline values: CDR1 SEHNR, CDR2 FQNEAQ (reference sequence). This CDR3 is 15 amino acids long. The V and J ends lost 0 bases and 4 bases respectively, with 13 bases between them. The CDR3: CASSLAEGYAYEQYV. For the CDR3, the DNA is TGTGCCAGCAGCTTAGCGGAGGGATACGCATACGAGCAGTACGTC.

This clonotype was found a few times. The chain employs TRBV20-1 and TRBJ1-4; 7 bases line up with TRBD1. Germline V gene lookup returns CDR1 DFQATT and CDR2 SNEGSKA (reference sequence). This CDR3 is 13 amino acids long. V was pared by 3 bases and J by 6 bases, with 4 bases of the junction left unmatched. The CDR3 is CSARRGQYEKLFF. DNA for the CDR3: TGCAGTGCTAGGAGGGGGCAATATGAAAAACTGTTTTTT.

This chain connects TRBV21-1 to TRBJ2-1; the table gives TRBD2 as D, unverified against the DNA. TRBV21-1 is a pseudogene segment. The CDR3 spans 15 residues. CDR3 region: CASSRGSSGGNEQFF. CDR3 bases: TGTGCCAGCAGTCGGGGGTCTAGCGGGGGTAATGAGCAGTTCTTC.

The V gene is TRBV2, the J gene TRBJ2-7; D not resolved. The CDR3 contains 14 residues. The V end lost 7 bases, the J end lost 5 bases, and 18 bases lay between the germline ends. Germline CDR1 SNHLY, CDR2 FYNNEI. CDR3 bases: TGTGCCAGCACTCGAATGGGGAACGCTAACGAGCAGTACTTC. It translates to CASTRMGNANEQYF.

This chain links TRBV4-3 with TRBJ2-7; tentatively, D is TRBD2 (6 bases). Germline V CDR1 and CDR2: LGHNA, YSLEER. This CDR3 is built from 15 residues. Trimming pared 0 bases from V and 10 bases from J, leaving 19 bases between. CDR3 loop: CASSQDLTAGLGQYF. The DNA for the CDR3 is TGCGCCAGCAGCCAAGATCTAACGGCGGGACTCGGTCAGTACTTC.

This clonotype has at least ten counts. The V gene is TRBV7-2, the J gene TRBJ2-3; possible D gene TRBD2, 6 bases. CDR3 length: 15 amino acids. V lost 6 bases to trimming and J lost 1 base, with 14 bases between them. The germline V gene has CDR1 SGHTA and CDR2 FQGNSA. CDR3 nucleotide sequence: TGTGCCAGCAGTTTTAGCGGTTCTCGCACAGATACGCAGTATTTT. Translation: CASSFSGSRTDTQYF.

The gene calls are TRBV3-1 and TRBJ2-2; D unclear. The CDR3 runs 12 residues. Germline V gene lookup returns CDR1 LGHDT and CDR2 YNNKEL (reference sequence). V lost 1 base to trimming and J lost 9 bases, with 6 bases between them. In DNA form, the CDR3 reads TGTGCCAGCAGCCAAGGGGGTTGGGAGCTGTTTTTT. It is translated as CASSQGGWELFF.